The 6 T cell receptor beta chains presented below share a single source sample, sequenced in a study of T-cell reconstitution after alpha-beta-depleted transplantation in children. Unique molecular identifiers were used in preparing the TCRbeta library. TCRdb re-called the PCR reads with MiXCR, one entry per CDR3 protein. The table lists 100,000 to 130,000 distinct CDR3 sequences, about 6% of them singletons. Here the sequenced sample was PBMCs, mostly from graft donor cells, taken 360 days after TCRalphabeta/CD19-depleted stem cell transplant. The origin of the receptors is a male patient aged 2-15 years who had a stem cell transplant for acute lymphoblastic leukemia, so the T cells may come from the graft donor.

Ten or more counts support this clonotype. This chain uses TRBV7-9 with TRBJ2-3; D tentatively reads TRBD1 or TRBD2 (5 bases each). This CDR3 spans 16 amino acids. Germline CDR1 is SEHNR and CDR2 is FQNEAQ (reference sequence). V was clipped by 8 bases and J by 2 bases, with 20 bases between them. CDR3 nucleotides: TGTGCCAGCCGGCTCGGGGCATCCATTACCACAGATACGCAGTATTTT. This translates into CASRLGASITTDTQYF.

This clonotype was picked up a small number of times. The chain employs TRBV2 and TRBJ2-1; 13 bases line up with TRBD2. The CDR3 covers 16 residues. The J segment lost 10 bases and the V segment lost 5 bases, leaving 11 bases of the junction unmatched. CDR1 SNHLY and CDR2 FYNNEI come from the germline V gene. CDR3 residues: CASSITSGRAWSEQFF. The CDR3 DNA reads TGTGCCAGCAGTATTACTAGCGGGAGGGCCTGGTCCGAGCAGTTCTTC.

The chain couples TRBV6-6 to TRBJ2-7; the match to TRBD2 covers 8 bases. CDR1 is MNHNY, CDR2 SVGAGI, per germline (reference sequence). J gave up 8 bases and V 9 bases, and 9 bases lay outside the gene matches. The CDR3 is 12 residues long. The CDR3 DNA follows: TGTGCCAGTTCCACGGGAGGGTTCAAGCAGTACTTC. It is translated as CASSTGGFKQYF.

CDR3 sequence reads: CASSPLMNTEAFF. The CDR3, as DNA: TGTGCCAGCAGTCCCTTAATGAACACTGAAGCTTTCTTT. The rearrangement uses TRBV6-2 or TRBV6-3 and TRBJ1-1; no definite D call. Germline loops: CDR1 MNHEY, CDR2 SVGEGT. Between the trimmed V and J ends, which lost 5 bases and 0 bases, there was a span of 7 bases. The CDR3 extends over 13 amino acids.

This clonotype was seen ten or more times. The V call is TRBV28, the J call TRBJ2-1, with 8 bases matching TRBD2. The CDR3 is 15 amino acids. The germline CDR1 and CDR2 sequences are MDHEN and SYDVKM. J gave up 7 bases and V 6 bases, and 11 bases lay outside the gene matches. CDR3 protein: CASRELAVRGNEQFF. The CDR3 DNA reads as TGTGCCAGCAGGGAACTAGCGGTACGGGGAAATGAGCAGTTCTTC.

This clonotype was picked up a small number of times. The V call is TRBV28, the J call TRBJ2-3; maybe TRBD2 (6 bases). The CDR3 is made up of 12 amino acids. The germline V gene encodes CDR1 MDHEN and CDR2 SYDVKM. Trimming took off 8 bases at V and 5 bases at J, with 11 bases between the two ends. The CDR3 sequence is CASSGVRDTQYF. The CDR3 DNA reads TGTGCCAGCTCGGGAGTGCGAGATACGCAGTATTTT. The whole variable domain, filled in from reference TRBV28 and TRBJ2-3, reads DVKVTQSSRYLVKRTGEKVFLECVQDMDHENMFWYRQDPGLGLRLIYFSYDVKMKEKGDIPEGYSVSREKKERFSLILESASTNQTSMYLCASSGVRDTQYFGPGTRLTVL.